This TCR beta chain was captured in a study of breast tumors, draining lymph nodes, adjacent tissues. CDR1 and CDR2 (germline): SNHLY, FYNNEI. This CDR3 region has 13 residues. Regarding this clonotype: Antigen unknown. Since a much larger clone is just one base distant, this may be a read error.

MiXCR was run by TCRdb on the multiplex PCR reads, yielding one entry per CDR3 protein. The sample consists of about 120,000 distinct CDR3 sequences, just under 20% of them appearing once. The study, taken as a whole, reports: Tumor T cell lymph node origin was a supported hypothesis, not proven. Compared with lymph nodes, tumors were less diverse; compared with nontumor tissue, more. Findings are consistent with lymph node origin and intratumoral expansion of most tumor T cells. Tumor and nontumor repertoires were significantly more similar in luminal-like than in basal-like breast cancer.

Breast cancer patients provided tissue from their axillary draining lymph nodes. This receptor was identified in a female donor with breast cancer. Some clones in this sample may be carry-over from other donors' samples. The genes are TRBV2 and TRBJ2-2; D is perhaps TRBD2 (6 bases). Material for sequencing was axillary lymph node tissue. As DNA, the CDR3 is TGTGCCAGCAACGCCGGACCTCTGGGGGGGCTGTTTTTT. Translated, it gives CASNAGPLGGLFF.